The T cell receptor beta chain described here comes from a study of shared clonotypes between healthy human individuals. Germline-derived CDR1 and CDR2 are LGHNA and YNFKEQ. CDR3 length: 16 residues. J was trimmed by 3 bases and V by 2 bases; bases with no gene match: 7. The study enrolled healthy HIV-negative adults without recent acute infections or vaccinations as donors. Points on this clone: The target antigen is unknown.

DNA at around 210 ng, 30,000 or so T cell genomes, went into sorted-subset replicate PCRs. Data came from immunoSEQ multiplex PCR; TCRdb stores just in-frame clones and leaves some out. The profile shows under 2.5 million clones, 92% of them singletons. General study findings and limits: Clonotypes shared by all four donors outscored non-shared clonotypes in generation probability. Clonotype sharing across a few donors was observed for around 5.1% of naive CD4 clonotypes.

This chain uses TRBV4-2 with TRBJ2-7; TRBD2 matches 10 bases. The sequence was obtained from a man between 18 and 35 years old in good health. Some clones in this sample may be carry-over from other donors' samples. The sequencing sample was made of naive CD4+ T cells from PBMCs. As for subset: CD45RA+ positively selected. The CDR3: CASSQTGTSANYEQYF. The CDR3 nucleotides are TGTGCCAGCAGCCAAACAGGGACTAGCGCGAACTACGAGCAGTACTTC.